This T cell receptor (beta chain) stems from a study of OX40 agonist ivuxolimab in advanced cancers. Looking at the study overall: The dose-escalation cohort was about 80% male, with a mean age of 60 years, ranging about 20 to 79.

Using immunoSEQ multiplex PCR, the repertoire was profiled, and TCRdb retains in-frame clones only, with some absent. In the table there are about 36,000 clones, around 77% of which are singletons. The sequenced sample was CD4+ or CD8+ T cells sorted from blood, obtained in a trial of the OX40 agonist ivuxolimab. The receptor comes from an adult with an advanced solid tumor such as melanoma, head and neck, liver or kidney cancer.

The DNA of the CDR3 is TGTGCCAGCAGCGCCGGGTCCTACAATGAGCAGTTCTTC. Amino acids: CASSAGSYNEQFF. This rearrangement joins TRBV13 to TRBJ2-1, with D uncertain. The CDR3 length is 13 residues. The V end lost 5 bases, the J end lost 1 base, and 6 bases lay between the germline ends. Germline values: CDR1 PRHDT, CDR2 FYEKMQ (reference sequence).